The 8 T cell receptor beta chains presented below share a single source sample, sequenced in a study of control samples from healthy donors and cancer patients. Sequenced by immunoSEQ multiplex PCR; TCRdb stores in-frame clones only, minus some. The profile shows 71,000 or so clones, approximately 89% of them singletons. The material sequenced was PBMCs. The receptors derive from a man in his 60s with lung cancer.

The V gene is TRBV7-9, the J gene TRBJ1-2; tentatively, D is TRBD1 (5 bases). Per the germline V gene, CDR1 is SEHNR and CDR2 is FQNEAQ (reference sequence). V was trimmed by 1 base and J by 4 bases, leaving 13 bases between them. This CDR3 is built from 15 residues. CDR3 in DNA: TGTGCCAGCAGCTTAGGAGGGGTCCGAGCCTATGGCTACACCTTC. It codes for CASSLGGVRAYGYTF.

The CDR3 sequence is CASSETGREYQPQHF. In DNA form, the CDR3 reads TGTGCCAGCAGTGAGACTGGCAGGGAGTATCAGCCCCAGCATTTT. The gene calls are TRBV6-1 and TRBJ1-5, with D tentatively TRBD1 (5 bases). The germline V gene has CDR1 MNHNS and CDR2 SASEGT. The CDR3 has 15 amino acids. V lost 3 bases and J 5 bases, leaving 14 bases between the germline ends.

V gene TRBV27 combines with J gene TRBJ2-1, with 10 bases lining up with TRBD2. V was clipped by 5 bases and J by 10 bases; unmatched bases: 8. The CDR3 consists of 14 residues. The germline CDR1 and CDR2 sequences are MNHEY and SMNVEV (reference sequence). The CDR3 DNA is TGTGCCAGCAGTCTTTCTAGCGGGGGAACCGAGCAGTTCTTC. This translates into CASSLSSGGTEQFF.

V gene TRBV11-3 combines with J gene TRBJ2-1; weak D call: TRBD2 (6 bases). The germline V and J ends were trimmed by 0 bases and 3 bases, with 9 bases remaining between them. Germline lookup yields CDR1 SGHNT and CDR2 YENEEA. The CDR3 covers 15 residues. The CDR3 nucleotides read TGTGCCAGCAGCTTAGATGGCGGGGACTACAATGAGCAGTTCTTC. This gives the protein CASSLDGGDYNEQFF.

The gene calls are TRBV9 and TRBJ1-5; D remains unclear. Germline CDR1 and CDR2: SGDLS and YYNGEE. The CDR3 extends over 15 amino acids. Trimming left V 1 base short and J 5 bases short, with 13 bases between. CDR3 in DNA: TGTGCCAGCAGCGTATCGGGCGAACGGGATCAGCCCCAGCATTTT. It encodes CASSVSGERDQPQHF. The entire variable domain, with the rest obtained from reference TRBV9 and TRBJ1-5, is as follows: DSGVTQTPKHLITATGQRVTLRCSPRSGDLSVYWYQQSLDQGLQFLIQYYNGEERAKGNILERFSAQQFPDLHSELNLSSLELGDSALYFCASSVSGERDQPQHFGDGTRLSIL.

This chain joins TRBV10-1 and TRBJ2-5, with 13 bases fitting TRBD2. Germline values: CDR1 WNHNN, CDR2 SYGVQD (reference sequence). There are 16 residues in the CDR3. Trimming cost V 3 bases and J 5 bases; bases outside gene matches: 6. Here the CDR3 DNA reads TGCGCCAGCAGTGACCCGACTAGCGGGGGGATCGAGACCCAGTACTTC. Its protein product is CASSDPTSGGIETQYF.

The chain is built from TRBV29-1 and TRBJ1-1, with D uncertain. Trimming took off 4 bases at V and 3 bases at J, with 9 bases between the two ends. The germline V gene has CDR1 SQVTM and CDR2 ANQGSEA. This CDR3 comprises 12 residues. CDR3 sequence reads: CSVGGWDTEAFF. CDR3 DNA sequence: TGCAGCGTTGGAGGGTGGGACACTGAAGCTTTCTTT.

This chain uses TRBV24-1 with TRBJ2-1; 10 nucleotides agree with TRBD1. Germline trimming cut 6 bases from V and 5 bases from J; bases unmatched to any gene: 3. The CDR3 length is 14 residues. CDR1 KGHDR and CDR2 SFDVKD come from the germline V gene. The CDR3 bases are TGTGCCACCAGTAGGGGACAGGGGAACAATGAGCAGTTCTTC. Translated, it gives CATSRGQGNNEQFF.